Below are 27 T cell receptor beta chains sequenced from a single sample in a study of T-cell memory formation after mild COVID-19. TCRdb itself ran the 5' RACE reads through MiXCR, one entry per CDR3 protein. The sample consists of 15,000 to 20,000 distinct CDR3 sequences, approximately 23% of them appearing once. The sample consisted of PBMCs or a T cell subset sorted from them (not recorded which). The origin of the receptors is a man aged 18 to 30 who had mild COVID-19 (a few samples of this study predate the infection). Cell type and time point are not known.

The chain has TRBV7-9 and TRBJ2-7; D tentatively fits TRBD1 or TRBD2 (5 bases each). This CDR3 spans 13 amino acids. The germline V gene encodes CDR1 SEHNR and CDR2 FQNEAQ (reference sequence). Trimming stripped 6 bases from V and 8 bases from J, with 17 bases between. This CDR3 reads CASSLGPVTQQYF. CDR3 bases: TGTGCCAGCAGTTTGGGACCGGTGACCCAGCAGTACTTC.

The chain has TRBV28 and TRBJ2-7; D is ambiguous. The V end was cut by 4 bases, the J end by 6 bases, with 13 bases between. The CDR3 has 13 residues. Germline CDR1 MDHEN, CDR2 SYDVKM. This chain's CDR3 is CASSSDWGGEQYF. CDR3 nucleotide sequence: TGTGCCAGCAGTTCCGACTGGGGTGGCGAGCAGTACTTC.

This clonotype was found many times. J is TRBJ1-1 and V is TRBV5-1; D is possibly TRBD1 (6 bases). Trimming took off 2 bases at V and 0 bases at J, with 17 bases between the two ends. The CDR3 runs to 17 residues. The germline V gene has CDR1 SGHRS and CDR2 YFSETQ. In nucleotides, the CDR3 is TGCGCCAGCAGCTTTATACGGCAGGGGCTCATGAACACTGAAGCTTTCTTT. Residues: CASSFIRQGLMNTEAFF.

Written as DNA, the CDR3 is TGTGCTAGTGGCTCGATAGGGGGAACTGGAAACACCATATATTTT. It translates to CASGSIGGTGNTIYF. The V and J genes are TRBV12-5 and TRBJ1-3, with TRBD1 as a possible D gene (6 bases). V dropped 6 bases and J dropped 2 bases, with 14 bases sitting between them. This CDR3 region has 15 residues. CDR1 and CDR2 (germline): LGHNT, FRNRAP.

The chain has TRBV5-6 and TRBJ2-7; no clear D. CDR3 length: 12 amino acids. Trimming took off 1 base at V and 2 bases at J, with 4 bases between the two ends. Germline CDR1 is SGHDT and CDR2 is YYEEEE. CDR3 bases: TGTGCCAGCAGCTTGAATCCCTACGAGCAGTACGTC. Amino acid sequence: CASSLNPYEQYV.

The V and J genes are TRBV12-3 or TRBV12-4 and TRBJ1-5, with a possible D match to TRBD1 (5 bases). The CDR3 contains 14 residues. The V gene lost 3 bases and the J gene lost 2 bases, with 8 bases spanning the gap. CDR3 DNA sequence: TGTGCCAGCAGTTTGGGGGGAGGCAATCAGCCCCAGCATTTT. It yields the protein CASSLGGGNQPQHF.

This clonotype was recorded at least ten times. V usage is TRBV4-3 and J usage is TRBJ2-3, with TRBD2 matching 8 bases. Trimming removed 1 base from V and 2 bases from J; junction bases left unmatched: 14. The CDR3 has 19 amino acids. Germline CDR1 reads LGHNA; CDR2 reads YSLEER. CDR3 sequence: CASSQAAIHIGGVTDTQYF. The CDR3 DNA reads TGCGCCAGCAGCCAAGCCGCCATTCACATCGGGGGGGTCACAGATACGCAGTATTTT.

The table lists this clonotype with many counts. This chain joins TRBV7-3 and TRBJ2-3; a possible D gene is TRBD2 (5 bases). The germline V gene encodes CDR1 SGHTA and CDR2 FQGTGA. The V gene lost 5 bases and the J gene lost 2 bases, with 17 bases spanning the gap. CDR3 length equals 16 residues. CDR3 loop: CASSSAGIGFTDTQYF. CDR3 sequence (DNA): TGTGCCAGCAGCAGCGCCGGGATCGGGTTCACAGATACGCAGTATTTT. Full variable domain (missing parts from reference TRBV7-3 and TRBJ2-3): GAGVSQTPSNKVTEKGKYVELRCDPISGHTALYWYRQSLGQGPEFLIYFQGTGAADDSGLPNDRFFAVRPEGSVSTLKIQRTERGDSAVYLCASSSAGIGFTDTQYFGPGTRLTVL.

The table lists this clonotype with many counts. V and J are TRBV11-2 and TRBJ2-1; TRBD2 aligns across 8 bases. The V gene end was trimmed by 4 bases and the J gene end by 5 bases; junction bases not matched to a gene: 13. The germline gives CDR1 SGHAT, CDR2 FQNNGV. CDR3 size: 17 residues. The CDR3, as DNA: TGTGCCAGCAGCTCCCCTCTGAGCGGGGGATTCGACAATGAGCAGTTCTTC. This sequence encodes CASSSPLSGGFDNEQFF.

This clonotype has ten or more counts. The gene calls are TRBV7-6 and TRBJ2-7; tentatively, D is TRBD1 (6 bases). V dropped 5 bases and J dropped 4 bases, with 9 bases sitting between them. The CDR3 covers 12 residues. Germline V gives CDR1 SGHVS, CDR2 FNYEAQ. The CDR3 region is CASSLGQYEQYF. CDR3 in DNA: TGTGCCAGCAGCCTCGGACAGTACGAGCAGTACTTC.

V gene TRBV6-2 or TRBV6-3 combines with J gene TRBJ2-1, with a weak D call TRBD2 (5 bases). V was clipped by 5 bases and J by 9 bases, with 17 bases between them. The CDR3 covers 14 residues. Germline V lookup: CDR1 MNHEY, CDR2 SVGEGT. The CDR3 spells CASSDTRLVGEQFF. The CDR3 nucleotides read TGTGCCAGCAGTGATACTAGGTTAGTGGGTGAGCAGTTCTTC.

This clonotype came up many times. The J gene is TRBJ1-1, the V gene TRBV5-1, with 10 bases matching TRBD1. The V and J ends lost 5 bases and 4 bases, in that order; junction bases with no gene match: 14. The CDR3 totals 17 residues. Germline loops: CDR1 SGHRS, CDR2 YFSETQ. For the CDR3, the DNA is TGCGCCAGCAGTTTTAGCTACGACAGGGGGCTGTTCACTGAAGCTTTCTTT. It encodes CASSFSYDRGLFTEAFF.

This clonotype showed up many times. The chain carries TRBV9 and TRBJ1-5; D ambiguous. The CDR3 consists of 16 residues. V lost 0 bases and J lost 5, with 15 bases in between. Germline V CDR1 and CDR2: SGDLS, YYNGEE. The CDR3 DNA reads as TGTGCCAGCAGCGTAGAGGTTACAGTGGTCCATCAGCCCCAGCATTTT. Translation gives CASSVEVTVVHQPQHF.

This clonotype counts as large. This chain joins TRBV5-4 and TRBJ2-1; the D gene is possibly TRBD2 (6 bases). From germline, CDR1 is SGHNT and CDR2 YYREEE (reference sequence). V gave up 0 bases and J gave up 4 bases, with 11 bases separating them. The CDR3 has 15 amino acids. The CDR3 here is CASSLDGTSYNEQFF. CDR3 DNA: TGTGCCAGCAGCTTGGATGGGACTTCGTACAATGAGCAGTTCTTC.

In this sample, this clonotype turned up a few times. The chain has TRBV20-1 and TRBJ2-3, with 8 bases fitting TRBD2. The CDR3 has 13 amino acids. V shed 7 bases and J 1 base; nucleotides not matched to a gene: 4. Germline V gene sequence: CDR1 DFQATT, CDR2 SNEGSKA (reference sequence). The CDR3 coding sequence is TGCAGTGAGACAGCGGGGGGCACAGATACGCAGTATTTT. Its protein product is CSETAGGTDTQYF.

As regards this clonotype: A read error may produce the germline difference seen at one junction end. This chain connects TRBV7-9 to TRBJ2-3; TRBD2 matches 8 bases. CDR1 is SEHNR, CDR2 FQNEAQ, per germline (reference sequence). The CDR3 spans 18 residues. CDR3 protein: CASSNYGYSGDFRDTQYF. CDR3 nucleotides: TGTGCCAGCAGCAATTACGGGTATAGCGGGGACTTCAGAGATACACAGTATTTT.

This chain connects TRBV2 to TRBJ2-7, with D unclear. Between the trimmed V and J ends, which lost 4 bases and 3 bases, there was a span of 10 bases. The CDR3 runs to 13 residues. In germline, CDR1 is SNHLY, CDR2 FYNNEI. CDR3 sequence (DNA): TGTGCCAGCAGTGGGTCGCCAGTCTACGAGCAGTACGTC. Translated: CASSGSPVYEQYV.

V usage is TRBV29-1 and J usage is TRBJ2-7; 8 bases are a match to TRBD2. The J segment lost 2 bases and the V segment lost 2 bases, leaving 8 bases of the junction unmatched. Germline assignment: CDR1 SQVTM and CDR2 ANQGSEA. This CDR3 has 15 residues. CDR3 amino acids: CSVELAGLGTYEQYF. The CDR3 DNA sequence: TGCAGCGTTGAACTAGCGGGCCTTGGGACCTACGAGCAGTACTTC.

This clonotype was picked up a small number of times. J is TRBJ1-1 and V is TRBV5-6, with no clear D. Per the germline V gene, CDR1 is SGHDT and CDR2 is YYEEEE. V lost 0 bases to trimming and J lost 2 bases, with 8 bases between them. The CDR3 covers 14 residues. The CDR3: CASSLDSFNTEAFF. The CDR3 bases are TGTGCCAGCAGCTTGGACAGCTTCAACACTGAAGCTTTCTTT.

CDR3: CASSIGRGATYNEQFF. The CDR3 DNA follows: TGTGCCAGTAGTATAGGTCGGGGGGCAACCTACAATGAGCAGTTCTTC. The chain uses TRBV19 and TRBJ2-1; a weak D match, TRBD2 (7 bases). Per germline, CDR1 LNHDA and CDR2 SQIVND (reference sequence). The CDR3 totals 16 residues. V gave up 1 base and J gave up 2 bases, with 12 bases separating them.

This clonotype was counted ten times or more. J is TRBJ1-1 and V is TRBV4-3; D not resolved. Trimming pared 5 bases from V and 5 bases from J, leaving 12 bases between. This CDR3 is 13 amino acids long. The germline CDR1 and CDR2 sequences are LGHNA and YSLEER. The CDR3 loop reads CASSSIGWTEAFF. The CDR3 region has the DNA TGCGCCAGCAGCTCAATTGGTTGGACTGAAGCTTTCTTT.

This clonotype was seen repeatedly, ten times or more. The V call is TRBV4-1, the J call TRBJ1-4, with D unresolved. The CDR3 contains 16 residues. Germline-derived CDR1 and CDR2 are MGHRA and YSYEKL. Deletions cut 6 bases from V and 0 bases from J, with 14 bases between. CDR3 in DNA: TGCGCCAGCAGACAAAGCGGAGGCGCAACTAATGAAAAACTGTTTTTT. Its translation is CASRQSGGATNEKLFF.

This clonotype was seen at least ten times. The chain employs TRBV7-9 and TRBJ2-4, with D possibly TRBD1 on 6 matching bases. V shed 4 bases and J shed 7 bases, with 14 bases lying between them. Germline CDR1 is SEHNR and CDR2 is FQNEAQ (reference sequence). CDR3 length: 14 amino acids. DNA of the CDR3: TGTGCCAGCAGCTCCACCGGGACATGGAACATTCAGTACTTC. This encodes CASSSTGTWNIQYF.

This clonotype was recorded many times. The J gene is TRBJ2-3, the V gene TRBV14, with TRBD1 matching over 9 bases. The CDR3 is 16 amino acids. Germline V CDR1 and CDR2: SGHDN, FVKESK. V was clipped by 5 bases and J by 6 bases; unmatched bases: 12. The CDR3 coding sequence is TGTGCCAGCAGCACCGTCCAGGGACAGGGAGTCGATACGCAGTATTTT. The encoded protein is CASSTVQGQGVDTQYF.

The chain employs TRBV18 and TRBJ2-2; 8 bases agree with TRBD2. CDR1 and CDR2 (germline): KGHSH, LQKENI. This CDR3 has 15 residues. J gave up 4 bases and V 10 bases, and 11 bases lay outside the gene matches. The CDR3 DNA reads as TGTGCCACCCTGTTCGGGGGGGACTCCACCGGGGAGCTGTTTTTT. Translating gives CATLFGGDSTGELFF.

This clonotype was observed a few times. The chain couples TRBV20-1 to TRBJ2-4, with D perhaps TRBD1 (6 bases). Trimming took off 4 bases at V and 5 bases at J, with 18 bases between the two ends. The length of the CDR3 is 15 residues. Germline V CDR1 and CDR2: DFQATT, SNEGSKA (reference sequence). The CDR3 is CSATDGGRAENIQYF. DNA for the CDR3: TGCAGTGCTACCGATGGGGGCCGAGCGGAAAACATTCAGTACTTC.

This clonotype was observed a handful of times. The chain combines TRBV27 with TRBJ1-4, with unresolved D. CDR1 and CDR2 from the germline V gene are MNHEY and SMNVEV (reference sequence). The length of the CDR3 is 15 residues. V dropped 3 bases and J dropped 5 bases, with 13 bases sitting between them. The CDR3 region is CASSFTRAKNEKLFF. The CDR3 region has the DNA TGTGCCAGCAGTTTTACGCGCGCAAAGAATGAAAAACTGTTTTTT.